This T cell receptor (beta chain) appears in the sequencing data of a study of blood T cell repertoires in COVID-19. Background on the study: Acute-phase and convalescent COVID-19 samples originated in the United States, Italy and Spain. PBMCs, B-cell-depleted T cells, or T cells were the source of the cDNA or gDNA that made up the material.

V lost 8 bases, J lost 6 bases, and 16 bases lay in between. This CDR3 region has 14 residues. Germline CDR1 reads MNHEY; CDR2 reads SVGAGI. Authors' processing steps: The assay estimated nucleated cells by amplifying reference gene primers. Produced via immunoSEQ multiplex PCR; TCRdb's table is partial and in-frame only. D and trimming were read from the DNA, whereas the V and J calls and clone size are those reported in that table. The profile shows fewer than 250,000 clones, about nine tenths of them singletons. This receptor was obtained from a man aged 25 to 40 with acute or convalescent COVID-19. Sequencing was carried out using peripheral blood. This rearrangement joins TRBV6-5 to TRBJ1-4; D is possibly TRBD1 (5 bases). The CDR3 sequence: CASGGGLGDEKLFF. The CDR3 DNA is TGTGCCAGCGGGGGGGGATTAGGTGATGAAAAACTGTTTTTT.